Following are 20 T cell receptor beta chains from one sample sequenced in a study of early T cells in non-severe SARS-CoV-2 infection. TCRdb ran MiXCR on the 5' RACE reads and lists one entry per CDR3 protein. The sample yields some 89,000 distinct CDR3 sequences, 9.5% to 11% seen once. Sequenced material: whole blood, taken at baseline. All receptors derive from an adult who was a healthcare worker with PCR-confirmed SARS-CoV-2 infection or an uninfected control (not recorded which).

The chain joins TRBV10-1 to TRBJ2-3, with D possibly TRBD1 on 5 matching bases. The CDR3 runs to 15 residues. Trimming cost V 5 bases and J 2 bases, with 14 bases left between them. Germline values: CDR1 WNHNN, CDR2 SYGVQD (reference sequence). CDR3 nucleotide sequence: TGCGCCAGCAGTACCGGCAGGGCCTCCACAGATACGCAGTATTTT. This codes for CASSTGRASTDTQYF.

This clonotype was counted between two and nine times. The chain links TRBV19 to TRBJ1-5; D may be TRBD1 (6 bases). V lost 6 bases to trimming and J lost 7 bases, with 13 bases between them. The germline V gene has CDR1 LNHDA and CDR2 SQIVND (reference sequence). This CDR3 region has 13 residues. In DNA form, the CDR3 reads TGTGCCAGTAGCTTCCGGGACATCCAGCCCCAGCATTTT. Its protein product is CASSFRDIQPQHF.

This clonotype was detected a few times. The rearrangement uses TRBV6-5 and TRBJ2-3; D call uncertain. The CDR3 runs to 13 residues. V lost 6 bases and J lost 2, with 9 bases in between. CDR1 and CDR2 from the germline V gene are MNHEY and SVGAGI. The CDR3 region is CASSPRHTDTQYF. In DNA, the CDR3 is TGTGCCAGCAGCCCCAGGCACACAGATACGCAGTATTTT.

The genes are TRBV4-2 and TRBJ2-3, with D unclear. The CDR3 totals 16 residues. Trimming pared 0 bases from V and 2 bases from J, leaving 12 bases between. Germline CDR1 is LGHNA and CDR2 is YNFKEQ. CDR3 protein: CASSQEPRPFTDTQYF. The DNA for the CDR3 is TGTGCCAGCAGCCAAGAACCCCGGCCTTTCACAGATACGCAGTATTTT.

The chain couples TRBV5-1 to TRBJ1-5; D gene unclear. V lost 1 base, J lost 5 bases, and 22 bases lay in between. This CDR3 spans 18 amino acids. Germline V gives CDR1 SGHRS, CDR2 YFSETQ. CDR3 protein: CASSLQEEDGPGDQPQHF. For the CDR3, the DNA is TGCGCCAGCAGCTTGCAGGAGGAGGACGGGCCTGGGGATCAGCCCCAGCATTTT. The entire variable domain, with the rest obtained from reference TRBV5-1 and TRBJ1-5, is as follows: KAGVTQTPRYLIKTRGQQVTLSCSPISGHRSVSWYQQTPGQGLQFLFEYFSETQRNKGNFPGRFSGRQFSNSRSEMNVSTLELGDSALYLCASSLQEEDGPGDQPQHFGDGTRLSIL.

The chain links TRBV20-1 to TRBJ2-7; D gene ambiguous. CDR1 is DFQATT and CDR2 is SNEGSKA in the germline V gene (reference sequence). This CDR3 contains 14 residues. The ends were cut back, 5 bases at V and 4 bases at J, with 18 bases in the middle. CDR3 sequence reads: CSAEVHSGVYEQYF. For the CDR3, the DNA is TGCAGTGCTGAGGTTCACTCTGGGGTGTACGAGCAGTACTTC.

At least ten counts were recorded for this clonotype. The rearrangement uses TRBV15 and TRBJ1-3; no definite D call. V shed 0 bases and J shed 8 bases, with 14 bases lying between them. In germline, CDR1 is LNHNV, CDR2 YYDKDF (reference sequence). CDR3 length: 15 amino acids. The CDR3: CATSRDGPVSDTIYF. The CDR3 DNA reads as TGTGCCACCAGCAGAGATGGTCCGGTTTCGGACACCATATATTTT.

This clonotype appeared many times. The chain is built from TRBV10-3 and TRBJ2-2; D is perhaps TRBD1 (5 bases). Trimming shortened V by 10 bases and J by 7 bases, and 16 bases separated the two germline ends. The CDR3 contains 13 residues. The germline V gene encodes CDR1 ENHRY and CDR2 SYGVKD. The CDR3 nucleotides are TGTGCCACCCTCGGACAAGGAGACGGGGAGCTGTTTTTT. This translates into CATLGQGDGELFF.

The chain employs TRBV20-1 and TRBJ2-3; tentatively, D is TRBD2 (6 bases). The V gene's germline CDR1 is DFQATT and CDR2 SNEGSKA (reference sequence). CDR3 length: 18 residues. Trimming stripped 0 bases from V and 3 bases from J, with 22 bases between. The CDR3 reads CSARDLSDGGVLTDTQYF. The CDR3 DNA reads as TGCAGTGCTAGAGACCTTTCCGACGGGGGAGTTTTAACAGATACGCAGTATTTT.

This clonotype has at least ten counts. The chain carries TRBV7-8 and TRBJ2-2; 8 bases map to TRBD1. The CDR3 sequence is 15 residues long. V trimming: 5 bases; J trimming: 2 bases; junction bases outside the gene matches: 4. Germline V gene sequence: CDR1 SGHVS, CDR2 FQNEAQ. In DNA, the CDR3 is TGTGCCAGCAGCCCACAGGGGGTTAACACCGGGGAGCTGTTTTTT. It encodes CASSPQGVNTGELFF. Full variable domain (outside the CDR3, taken from reference TRBV7-8 and TRBJ2-2): GAGVSQSPRYKVAKRGQDVALRCDPISGHVSLFWYQQALGQGPEFLTYFQNEAQLDKSGLPSDRFFAERPEGSVSTLKIQRTQQEDSAVYLCASSPQGVNTGELFFGEGSRLTVL.

This clonotype came up many times. The chain links TRBV27 to TRBJ1-3; 7 bases fit TRBD1. The V gene end was trimmed by 1 base and the J gene end by 7 bases; junction bases not matched to a gene: 10. The CDR3 is made up of 16 amino acids. Germline CDR1 is MNHEY and CDR2 is SMNVEV (reference sequence). Here the CDR3 DNA reads TGTGCCAGCAGTTTATGGGACAGCCTTTGGCGGAACACCATATATTTT. Encoded protein: CASSLWDSLWRNTIYF.

The chain employs TRBV9 and TRBJ2-7; 10 nucleotides line up with TRBD2. Germline trimming cut 4 bases from V and 7 bases from J; bases unmatched to any gene: 11. The germline gives CDR1 SGDLS, CDR2 YYNGEE. The CDR3 is made up of 15 amino acids. The CDR3 region is CASSTQAGGPGEQYF. The CDR3 DNA sequence: TGTGCCAGCAGCACACAAGCGGGAGGGCCGGGAGAGCAGTACTTC.

This chain joins TRBV11-1 and TRBJ2-1; TRBD1 matches 7 bases. The CDR3 totals 16 residues. Germline V CDR1 and CDR2: SGHAT, FQDESV (reference sequence). After removal of 4 bases from V and 0 bases from J, the junction contained 6 bases not matched to a gene. CDR3 residues: CASSSLSGGSYNEQFF. The CDR3 nucleotides read TGTGCCAGCAGCTCGTTGTCAGGGGGCTCCTACAATGAGCAGTTCTTC.

This clonotype was seen a few times. This sequence joins TRBV30 and TRBJ2-1; weak D call: TRBD1 (7 bases). Germline V gene lookup returns CDR1 GTSNPN and CDR2 SVGIG (reference sequence). V was trimmed by 5 bases and J by 4 bases, leaving 12 bases between them. This CDR3 has 13 amino acids. The CDR3 sequence: CAWGGTAYNEQFF. CDR3 coding DNA: TGTGCCTGGGGGGGGACAGCATACAATGAGCAGTTCTTC.

The rearrangement uses TRBV20-1 and TRBJ1-6; D is unresolved. Germline V CDR1 and CDR2: DFQATT, SNEGSKA (reference sequence). Trimming left V 6 bases short and J 15 bases short, with 21 bases between. The CDR3 totals 13 residues. The CDR3 here is CSAQQREGSSLHF. The CDR3 nucleotides read TGCAGTGCGCAGCAACGGGAGGGATCTAGCCTCCACTTT.

The chain links TRBV28 to TRBJ2-5, with D possibly called TRBD1 or TRBD2 (6 bases each). Germline CDR1 reads MDHEN; CDR2 reads SYDVKM. Deletions cut 4 bases from V and 4 bases from J, with 13 bases between. The CDR3 is 14 residues long. CDR3 DNA sequence: TGTGCCAGCAGTTATGGGGGGCGGCGAGAGACCCAGTACTTC. Amino acids: CASSYGGRRETQYF.

This clonotype was observed a few times. The chain combines TRBV3-1 with TRBJ1-5; tentative D call: TRBD1 (6 bases). This CDR3 is 14 amino acids long. Germline-derived CDR1 and CDR2 are LGHDT and YNNKEL (reference sequence). V lost 3 bases to trimming and J lost 7 bases, with 13 bases between them. Here the CDR3 DNA reads TGTGCCAGCAGCCAGGCAGGGGAATGGCAGCCCCAGCATTTT. It specifies CASSQAGEWQPQHF.

This clonotype was detected only a few times. The V call is TRBV14, the J call TRBJ1-1; no clear D gene. CDR3 length equals 13 residues. V was clipped by 4 bases and J by 0 bases, with 6 bases between them. Germline values: CDR1 SGHDN, CDR2 FVKESK. CDR3 sequence: CASSRAMNTEAFF. The CDR3, as DNA: TGTGCCAGCAGCCGGGCCATGAACACTGAAGCTTTCTTT.

This clonotype was counted many times. The chain combines TRBV6-6 with TRBJ2-2; 10 bases match TRBD2. From germline, CDR1 is MNHNY and CDR2 SVGAGI (reference sequence). The CDR3 has 15 amino acids. V lost 2 bases to trimming and J lost 7 bases; unmatched junction nucleotides: 4. The DNA for the CDR3 is TGTGCCAGCAGTTACGGGACTAGCGCCGGCGGGGAGCTGTTTTTT. This sequence encodes CASSYGTSAGGELFF.

This clonotype has more than one count but fewer than ten. The chain joins TRBV7-9 to TRBJ2-7; possibly TRBD2 for D (5 bases). V lost 2 bases, J lost 4 bases, and 12 bases lay in between. The CDR3 sequence is 14 residues long. In germline, CDR1 is SEHNR, CDR2 FQNEAQ (reference sequence). For the CDR3, the DNA is TGTGCCAGCAGCTTATGGGAGAAAGATTACGAGCAGTACTTC. Amino acids: CASSLWEKDYEQYF.